These 22 T cell receptor beta chains share one sample of origin, sequenced in a study of cytomegalovirus exposure and HLA in healthy donors. Researchers ran the PCR with 60 Vbeta and 13 Jbeta primers. Data came from immunoSEQ multiplex PCR; TCRdb stores just in-frame clones and leaves some out. The table shows about 140,000 clones, with under 85% occurring only once. The sample comprised PBMCs. These receptors all come from a young man in good health and CMV-seronegative.

On this clone itself: The junction departs from germline at one end; a sequencing error may be responsible. The genes are TRBV7-9 and TRBJ1-2; TRBD1 is a possible D gene (6 bases). The germline gives CDR1 SEHNR, CDR2 FQNEAQ (reference sequence). The CDR3 has 15 amino acids. DNA of the CDR3: TGTTCCAGCAGCTTATCGACAGGCGCCTTGGGGGGCTACACCTTC. Encoded protein: CSSSLSTGALGGYTF.

The V call is TRBV4-3, the J call TRBJ2-7, with D possibly being TRBD1 (6 bases). Germline CDR1 is LGHNA and CDR2 is YSLEER. CDR3 size: 14 residues. The V end lost 1 base, the J end lost 6 bases, and 13 bases lay between the germline ends. CDR3 DNA: TGCGCCAGCAGCCAAGGACAGGCCCTAAGCGAGCAGTACTTC. Translated: CASSQGQALSEQYF.

A remark on this clone: The junction shows a germline mismatch at one end, possibly a read error. The chain uses TRBV13 and TRBJ1-1; 7 positions agree with TRBD1. The CDR3 has 19 amino acids. CDR1 and CDR2 (germline): PRHDT, FYEKMQ (reference sequence). This chain's CDR3 is CASRLGPVTGEVMNTEAFF. CDR3 in DNA: TGTGCCAGCAGGTTAGGGCCGGTAACAGGGGAAGTCATGAACACTGAAGCTTTCTTT.

Details on this clone: Other DNA sequences within the sample encode an identical CDR3. The V call is TRBV15, the J call TRBJ2-7; possibly TRBD2 for D (5 bases). Trimming took off 1 base at V and 1 base at J, with 8 bases between the two ends. The CDR3 length is 14 residues. The V gene's germline CDR1 is LNHNV and CDR2 YYDKDF (reference sequence). The CDR3 is CATSRGGLSYEQYF. CDR3 DNA: TGTGCCACCAGCAGAGGAGGACTTTCCTACGAGCAGTACTTC.

This clone was counted a few times. The chain has TRBV5-3 and TRBJ2-1, with 7 bases matching TRBD1. TRBV5-3 is an ORF, and what it does is uncertain. The CDR3 has 19 amino acids. The J segment lost 0 bases and the V segment lost 2 bases, leaving 14 bases of the junction unmatched. CDR3 bases: TGTGCCAGAAGCTTTTTTACAGGGGTCCAAAAGAGCTCCTACAATGAGCAGTTCTTC. It codes for CARSFFTGVQKSSYNEQFF.

The chain employs TRBV7-9 and TRBJ2-4; D perhaps matches TRBD1 (6 bases). CDR1 and CDR2 (germline): SEHNR, FQNEAQ (reference sequence). The CDR3 contains 15 residues. V lost 2 bases and J 10 bases, leaving 18 bases between the germline ends. CDR3 sequence (DNA): TGTGCCAGCAGCTTACCCCCGGGACACGGTGATATTCAGTACTTC. It yields the protein CASSLPPGHGDIQYF.

The table lists this clone with a few counts. The chain has TRBV19 and TRBJ2-2; 8 nucleotides align to TRBD1. Germline V gene lookup returns CDR1 LNHDA and CDR2 SQIVND (reference sequence). The CDR3 runs to 16 residues. V lost 7 bases to trimming and J lost 4 bases; unmatched junction nucleotides: 11. The CDR3 DNA sequence: TGTGCCAGTACTCCGCTAGGGACAGGAAGCACCGGGGAGCTGTTTTTT. Amino acid sequence: CASTPLGTGSTGELFF.

The chain links TRBV5-1 to TRBJ1-3, with D tentatively TRBD1 (6 bases). Per the germline V gene, CDR1 is SGHRS and CDR2 is YFSETQ. V was cut by 0 bases and J by 3 bases, with 19 bases left in between. The length of the CDR3 is 18 residues. The CDR3 nucleotides are TGCGCCAGCAGCTTGGAAGGCCGGACAGTCTACTTTGGAAACACCATATATTTT. Translation: CASSLEGRTVYFGNTIYF.

The V gene is TRBV19, the J gene TRBJ1-5; 8 nucleotides agree with TRBD1. From germline, CDR1 is LNHDA and CDR2 SQIVND (reference sequence). J gave up 0 bases and V 3 bases, and 7 bases lay outside the gene matches. The CDR3 totals 17 residues. CDR3 DNA: TGTGCCAGTAGTATTGTCGGACAGGGAGGTAGCAATCAGCCCCAGCATTTT. Translating gives CASSIVGQGGSNQPQHF.

This clone was counted a few times. The V gene is TRBV10-3, the J gene TRBJ2-2; 7 nucleotides match TRBD1. The germline CDR1 and CDR2 sequences are ENHRY and SYGVKD. Trimming at V came to 6 bases and at J to 7 bases, leaving 11 bases not matched to a gene. The CDR3 runs 15 residues. The chain's CDR3 is CAIRKASRDSGELFF. In DNA form, the CDR3 reads TGTGCCATCAGAAAAGCCTCCCGGGACAGCGGGGAGCTGTTTTTT.

The chain combines TRBV6-5 with TRBJ1-1; 8 bases fit TRBD1. Germline V gene sequence: CDR1 MNHEY, CDR2 SVGAGI. J was trimmed by 4 bases and V by 5 bases; bases with no gene match: 6. This CDR3 spans 14 amino acids. The CDR3 spells CASSHQGASTEAFF. CDR3 nucleotide sequence: TGTGCCAGCAGTCACCAGGGGGCCAGCACTGAAGCTTTCTTT.

The rearrangement links TRBV7-2 to TRBJ2-7; D not resolved. Germline V gene data show CDR1 as SGHTA and CDR2 as FQGNSA. The CDR3 runs 13 residues. The V gene lost 6 bases and the J gene lost 0 bases, with 9 bases spanning the gap. CDR3 in DNA: TGTGCCAGCAGATCCGGGTCCTCCTACGAGCAGTACTTC. Translated, it gives CASRSGSSYEQYF.

The rearrangement joins TRBV20-1 to TRBJ2-2; D remains unclear. Germline V gene lookup returns CDR1 DFQATT and CDR2 SNEGSKA (reference sequence). The CDR3 runs 11 residues. Between the trimmed V and J ends, which lost 1 base and 7 bases, there was a span of 4 bases. The CDR3 nucleotides read TGCAGTGCTAGAGTAGACGGGGAGCTGTTTTTT. Protein: CSARVDGELFF.

The V gene is TRBV5-4, the J gene TRBJ1-4; 9 bases agree with TRBD1. The length of the CDR3 is 14 residues. CDR1 and CDR2 (germline): SGHNT, YYREEE (reference sequence). V gave up 5 bases and J gave up 7 bases; unmatched junction bases: 6. This chain's CDR3 is CASSSTGGFEKLFF. The CDR3 DNA is TGTGCCAGCAGTTCAACAGGGGGCTTTGAAAAACTGTTTTTT. The complete variable domain, with remaining parts taken from reference TRBV5-4 and TRBJ1-4, reads ETGVTQSPTHLIKTRGQQVTLRCSSQSGHNTVSWYQQALGQGPQFIFQYYREEENGRGNFPPRFSGLQFPNYSSELNVNALELDDSALYLCASSSTGGFEKLFFGSGTQLSVL.

J is TRBJ1-2 and V is TRBV27; 11 bases are shared with TRBD1. The V segment lost 4 bases and the J segment 7 bases; nucleotides outside the gene matches: 2. Germline-derived CDR1 and CDR2 are MNHEY and SMNVEV (reference sequence). The CDR3 sequence is 13 residues long. Here the CDR3 reads CASSWTGGGGYTF. Here the CDR3 DNA reads TGTGCCAGCAGTTGGACAGGGGGCGGTGGCTACACCTTC.

The rearrangement uses TRBV5-5 and TRBJ2-7, with a tentative D call TRBD1 (5 bases). The CDR3 length is 15 residues. Looked up from germline, CDR1 is SGHKS and CDR2 is YYEKEE (reference sequence). Deletions cut 0 bases from V and 0 bases from J, with 10 bases between. The DNA for the CDR3 is TGTGCCAGCAGCTTGGGGGGCGGTCGCTCCTACGAGCAGTACTTC. Its protein product is CASSLGGGRSYEQYF.

The V gene is TRBV21-1, the J gene TRBJ1-1; TRBD1 reflects the table's D call only, with no check against the DNA. TRBV21-1 is classified as a pseudogene. The CDR3 loop spans 18 amino acids. The CDR3 coding sequence is TGTGCCAGCAGCACACCGGCCCGGACAGGGGCAATGAACACTGAAGCTTTCTTT. Its translation is CASSTPARTGAMNTEAFF.

The chain has TRBV5-1 and TRBJ1-1, with D maybe TRBD1 (5 bases). The V and J ends lost 3 bases and 2 bases respectively, with 8 bases between them. The CDR3 length is 13 residues. Germline V gives CDR1 SGHRS, CDR2 YFSETQ. CDR3 protein: CASSSTANTEAFF. CDR3 DNA sequence: TGCGCCAGCAGCTCGACAGCTAACACTGAAGCTTTCTTT.

The rearrangement links TRBV19 to TRBJ2-2; D remains ambiguous. The ends were cut back, 5 bases at V and 7 bases at J, with 5 bases in the middle. CDR3 size: 11 residues. Germline assignment: CDR1 LNHDA and CDR2 SQIVND (reference sequence). CDR3 sequence reads: CASSHSGELFF. The DNA for the CDR3 is TGTGCCAGTAGTCACAGCGGGGAGCTGTTTTTT.

This CDR3 reads CAWSSGGLQPQHF. The CDR3 DNA reads as TGTGCCTGGAGTTCGGGGGGCCTTCAGCCCCAGCATTTT. The rearrangement joins TRBV30 to TRBJ1-5; D possibly corresponds to TRBD1 (6 bases). This CDR3 has 13 residues. V lost 2 bases, J lost 6 bases, and 11 bases lay in between. The germline V gene has CDR1 GTSNPN and CDR2 SVGIG (reference sequence).

The V gene is TRBV19, the J gene TRBJ1-4, with a possible D match to TRBD1 (6 bases). CDR3 size: 14 residues. Trimming removed 7 bases at V and 6 bases at J, with 15 bases between. CDR1 and CDR2 from the germline V gene are LNHDA and SQIVND (reference sequence). CDR3 in DNA: TGTGCCAGTACCGTCCAGGGGTCCGATGAAAAACTGTTTTTT. Translated: CASTVQGSDEKLFF.

The chain uses TRBV10-3 and TRBJ1-1, with 7 bases identical to TRBD1. V shed 7 bases and J 5 bases; nucleotides not matched to a gene: 16. The CDR3 is made up of 16 amino acids. CDR1 and CDR2 (germline): ENHRY, SYGVKD. DNA for the CDR3: TGTGCCATCAAACCGGGACAGCCTGGGCGGGGAACTGAAGCTTTCTTT. This gives the protein CAIKPGQPGRGTEAFF.